What follows describes a single T cell receptor (beta chain). Its antigen is currently unknown. Method: immunoSEQ multiplex PCR; TCRdb's copy keeps in-frame clones and lacks some. The table lists 75,000 to 100,000 clones, 70% to 90% of them singletons. The CDR3 totals 15 residues. V was clipped by 7 bases and J by 0 bases, with 15 bases between them. Germline values: CDR1 MNHEY, CDR2 SMNVEV (reference sequence). The sample belongs to a study of T cell responses to AZD1222 COVID-19 vaccine. Study-wide results and limits: Two AZD1222 administrations were followed by greater Spike-specific TCR breadth and depth. Reportedly, nearly half the spike-specific TCRs target unmutated variant regions. Among AZD1222 vaccinees, only 5 to 7 were seropositive at baseline. Researchers report vaccine-associated CD4 TCRs spanning spike, with dominance at 160-218 and 743-854.

Sequencing used peripheral blood, obtained on day 0 of AZD1222 vaccination. This receptor was obtained from an adult in good health. The gene calls are TRBV27 and TRBJ1-2; D is possibly TRBD1 (5 bases). CDR3 loop: CASTPAQGPNYGYTF. The CDR3, as DNA: TGTGCCAGCACCCCAGCTCAGGGACCTAACTATGGCTACACCTTC.